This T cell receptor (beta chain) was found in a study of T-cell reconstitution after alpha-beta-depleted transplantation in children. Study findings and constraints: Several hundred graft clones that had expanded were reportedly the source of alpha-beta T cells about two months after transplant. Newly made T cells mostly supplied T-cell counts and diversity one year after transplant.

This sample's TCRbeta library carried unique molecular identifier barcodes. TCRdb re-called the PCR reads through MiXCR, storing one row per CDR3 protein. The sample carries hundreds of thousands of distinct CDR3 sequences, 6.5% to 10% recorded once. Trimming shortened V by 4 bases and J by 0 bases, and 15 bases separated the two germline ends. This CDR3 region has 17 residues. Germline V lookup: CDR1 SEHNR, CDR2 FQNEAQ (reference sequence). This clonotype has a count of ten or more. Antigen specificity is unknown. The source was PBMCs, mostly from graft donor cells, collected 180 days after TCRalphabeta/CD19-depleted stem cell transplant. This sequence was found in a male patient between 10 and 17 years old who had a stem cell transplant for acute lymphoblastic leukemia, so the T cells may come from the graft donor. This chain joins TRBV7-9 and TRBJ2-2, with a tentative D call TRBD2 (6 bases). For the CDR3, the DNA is TGTGCCAGCAGCTCGCAGTGGCGGGACCCGAACACCGGGGAGCTGTTTTTT. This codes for CASSSQWRDPNTGELFF.